Presented here are 22 T cell receptor beta chains from one specimen sequenced in a study of CD8 T cells in Susac syndrome. Random-hexamer reverse transcription was applied to roughly 0.45 to 1 ug RNA. TCRdb passed the immunoSEQ multiplex PCR reads through MiXCR, listing each CDR3 protein once. Of about 190,000 distinct CDR3 sequences listed, about 95% are singletons. Sequenced input: CD8+ T cells from PBMCs. These receptors all come from a human donor with Susac syndrome.

CDR3: CASRATSTPDTQYF. As DNA, the CDR3 is TGTGCCAGCAGGGCGACTAGCACCCCAGATACGCAGTATTTT. The chain carries TRBV28 and TRBJ2-3, with 7 bases lining up with TRBD2. This CDR3 comprises 14 residues. After removal of 6 bases from V and 4 bases from J, the junction contained 7 bases not matched to a gene. Germline V gene sequence: CDR1 MDHEN, CDR2 SYDVKM.

The V and J genes are TRBV9 and TRBJ1-2; TRBD1 aligns across 7 bases. The CDR3 runs to 16 residues. V dropped 4 bases and J dropped 0; count of bases not matched to a gene: 9. Germline lookup yields CDR1 SGDLS and CDR2 YYNGEE. In nucleotides, the CDR3 is TGTGCCAGCAGCTCAGGGGGGACACCAACTAACTATGGCTACACCTTC. Its protein product is CASSSGGTPTNYGYTF.

The J gene is TRBJ2-7, the V gene TRBV13, with 8 bases identical to TRBD1. The CDR3 sequence is 14 residues long. CDR1 is PRHDT and CDR2 is FYEKMQ in the germline V gene (reference sequence). Unmatched junction bases numbered 6, after V lost 5 bases and J lost 3 bases. CDR3 in DNA: TGTGCCAGCAGCCCAGGGACAGGATACTACGAGCAGTACTTC. It specifies CASSPGTGYYEQYF.

The rearrangement uses TRBV15 and TRBJ2-7; possibly TRBD2 for D (6 bases). The length of the CDR3 is 14 residues. Germline CDR1 reads LNHNV; CDR2 reads YYDKDF (reference sequence). The V end was cut by 0 bases, the J end by 8 bases, with 14 bases between. The CDR3 region is CATSRDLTSPKQYF. CDR3 nucleotide sequence: TGTGCCACCAGCAGAGATTTGACTAGTCCCAAGCAGTACTTC.

V and J are TRBV27 and TRBJ2-1; D perhaps matches TRBD2 (6 bases). Germline lookup yields CDR1 MNHEY and CDR2 SMNVEV (reference sequence). This CDR3 has 12 residues. The V end lost 8 bases, the J end lost 9 bases, and 14 bases lay between the germline ends. The CDR3 nucleotides read TGTGCCAGCTCCCCGGGGCGGGGTGAGCAGTTCTTC. It specifies CASSPGRGEQFF.

The chain carries TRBV20-1 and TRBJ1-5; perhaps TRBD1 as D (5 bases). Germline V gene data show CDR1 as DFQATT and CDR2 as SNEGSKA (reference sequence). Trimming stripped 3 bases from V and 1 base from J, with 13 bases between. This CDR3 comprises 15 residues. CDR3 sequence reads: CSASKKTVSNQPQHF. As DNA, the CDR3 is TGCAGTGCTAGTAAGAAGACAGTAAGCAATCAGCCCCAGCATTTT.

The V call is TRBV2, the J call TRBJ2-4; tentative D call: TRBD2 (6 bases). Trimming stripped 3 bases from V and 7 bases from J, with 16 bases between. Germline V gene data show CDR1 as SNHLY and CDR2 as FYNNEI. The CDR3 consists of 15 residues. In DNA, the CDR3 is TGTGCCAGCAGTGAGAGGCTAGGAGGAGGGAACATTCAGTACTTC. Residues: CASSERLGGGNIQYF.

CDR3 amino acids: CASSLSTPREVGGGSTDTQYF. The CDR3 region has the DNA TGTGCCAGCAGTTTATCGACCCCCCGAGAGGTAGGGGGAGGGAGCACAGATACGCAGTATTTT. The V gene is TRBV28, the J gene TRBJ2-3; tentative D call: TRBD2 (7 bases). Germline values: CDR1 MDHEN, CDR2 SYDVKM. The CDR3 runs to 21 residues. The ends were cut back, 1 base at V and 0 bases at J, with 26 bases in the middle.

The chain has TRBV24-1 and TRBJ2-3, with D hard to call. Germline lookup yields CDR1 KGHDR and CDR2 SFDVKD. This CDR3 has 12 residues. Trimming took 4 bases from V and 2 from J, leaving 3 bases between them. The CDR3 spells CATSETTDTQYF. The CDR3 DNA reads as TGTGCCACCAGTGAAACCACAGATACGCAGTATTTT.

V usage is TRBV14 and J usage is TRBJ2-7; the D is unclear. The CDR3 loop spans 12 amino acids. The germline V gene has CDR1 SGHDN and CDR2 FVKESK. Trimming removed 0 bases from V and 3 bases from J, with 3 bases in between. The CDR3 sequence is CASSQDFYEQYF. DNA of the CDR3: TGTGCCAGCAGCCAAGATTTCTACGAGCAGTACTTC.

The chain couples TRBV5-4 to TRBJ1-2, with unresolved D. CDR3 length: 11 amino acids. Germline V gene lookup returns CDR1 SGHNT and CDR2 YYREEE (reference sequence). V was shortened by 4 bases and J by 3 bases, with 4 bases between the two germline ends. The CDR3 is CASSNYYGYTF. The CDR3 bases are TGTGCCAGCAGCAATTACTATGGCTACACCTTC.

The chain carries TRBV20-1 and TRBJ2-7; D might be TRBD2 (5 bases). Germline V gives CDR1 DFQATT, CDR2 SNEGSKA (reference sequence). V gave up 1 base and J gave up 0 bases, with 16 bases separating them. The CDR3 sequence is 16 residues long. The CDR3 sequence: CSARGERERPSYEQYF. For the CDR3, the DNA is TGCAGTGCTAGAGGGGAGAGAGAGCGACCCTCCTACGAGCAGTACTTC.

The rearrangement joins TRBV5-1 to TRBJ1-1, with D unclear. Germline CDR1 is SGHRS and CDR2 is YFSETQ. CDR3 size: 15 residues. V lost 0 bases and J lost 1, with 10 bases in between. DNA of the CDR3: TGCGCCAGCAGCTTGGTGGAGGGAGGGAACACTGAAGCTTTCTTT. This gives the protein CASSLVEGGNTEAFF.

This clonotype came up once. This chain connects TRBV12-3 or TRBV12-4 to TRBJ2-3; unclear D gene. The CDR3 is 13 amino acids. V gave up 6 bases and J gave up 4 bases, with 11 bases separating them. CDR3 bases: TGTGCCAGCAGGGTTACGATCCCAGATACGCAGTATTTT. It yields the protein CASRVTIPDTQYF.

V gene TRBV14 combines with J gene TRBJ2-1; 8 nucleotides match TRBD2. With V trimmed by 4 bases and J by 3 bases, 8 bases remained unmatched. Germline V lookup: CDR1 SGHDN, CDR2 FVKESK. This CDR3 comprises 16 residues. The CDR3 region is CASSPYSGTFYNEQFF. Here the CDR3 DNA reads TGTGCCAGCAGCCCATATAGCGGGACTTTCTACAATGAGCAGTTCTTC.

The chain carries TRBV20-1 and TRBJ2-1; 10 positions match TRBD2. The ends lost 5 bases at V and 7 bases at J; junction bases unmatched: 11. This CDR3 is built from 15 residues. Germline V gene lookup returns CDR1 DFQATT and CDR2 SNEGSKA (reference sequence). The CDR3 nucleotides read TGCAGTGCTTCGTGGGGAAGCGGGGGGGCTAATGAGCAGTTCTTC. It yields the protein CSASWGSGGANEQFF.

This chain uses TRBV2 with TRBJ1-4, with TRBD1 matching over 7 bases. Germline V lookup: CDR1 SNHLY, CDR2 FYNNEI. This CDR3 comprises 14 residues. With 5 bases clipped from V and 7 bases from J, the junction kept 7 bases outside the gene matches. The CDR3 DNA reads TGTGCCAGCAGTAACAGGGGTTTAGGTGAAAAACTGTTTTTT. Translating it yields CASSNRGLGEKLFF.

The CDR3 loop is CAWGGPGQGRGTEAFF. Here the CDR3 DNA reads TGTGCCTGGGGAGGCCCGGGACAGGGTCGGGGGACTGAAGCTTTCTTT. The chain links TRBV30 to TRBJ1-1; TRBD1 matches 9 bases. The CDR3 extends over 16 amino acids. Germline CDR1 GTSNPN, CDR2 SVGIG (reference sequence). J gave up 5 bases and V 5 bases, and 15 bases lay outside the gene matches.

This clonotype was observed a single time. The chain combines TRBV9 with TRBJ2-1; 7 nucleotides align to TRBD1. The CDR3 is made up of 15 amino acids. Germline loops: CDR1 SGDLS, CDR2 YYNGEE. Trimming cost V 3 bases and J 7 bases; bases outside gene matches: 10. The CDR3 is CASSAPGTDPNEQFF. As DNA, the CDR3 is TGTGCCAGCAGCGCCCCCGGGACAGACCCGAATGAGCAGTTCTTC.

J is TRBJ2-1 and V is TRBV12-3 or TRBV12-4; D gene ambiguous. The CDR3 is 15 amino acids. V was trimmed by 5 bases and J by 6 bases, leaving 17 bases between them. CDR3 residues: CASSARLGFLNEQFF. In DNA form, the CDR3 reads TGTGCCAGCAGTGCACGATTGGGCTTCCTCAATGAGCAGTTCTTC.

The chain combines TRBV27 with TRBJ2-2; D is possibly TRBD2 (7 bases). Trimming cost V 2 bases and J 0 bases, with 16 bases left between them. From germline, CDR1 is MNHEY and CDR2 SMNVEV (reference sequence). The CDR3 covers 18 residues. The CDR3 sequence is CASSLGGAYITNTGELFF. The CDR3 nucleotides read TGTGCCAGCAGTTTAGGGGGGGCGTACATCACGAACACCGGGGAGCTGTTTTTT.

The J gene is TRBJ1-1, the V gene TRBV5-1; D remains unclear. The V end lost 0 bases, the J end lost 5 bases, and 8 bases lay between the germline ends. The CDR3 is 13 residues long. The germline CDR1 and CDR2 sequences are SGHRS and YFSETQ. The chain's CDR3 is CASSLGQPTEAFF. CDR3 coding DNA: TGCGCCAGCAGCTTGGGTCAGCCTACTGAAGCTTTCTTT.